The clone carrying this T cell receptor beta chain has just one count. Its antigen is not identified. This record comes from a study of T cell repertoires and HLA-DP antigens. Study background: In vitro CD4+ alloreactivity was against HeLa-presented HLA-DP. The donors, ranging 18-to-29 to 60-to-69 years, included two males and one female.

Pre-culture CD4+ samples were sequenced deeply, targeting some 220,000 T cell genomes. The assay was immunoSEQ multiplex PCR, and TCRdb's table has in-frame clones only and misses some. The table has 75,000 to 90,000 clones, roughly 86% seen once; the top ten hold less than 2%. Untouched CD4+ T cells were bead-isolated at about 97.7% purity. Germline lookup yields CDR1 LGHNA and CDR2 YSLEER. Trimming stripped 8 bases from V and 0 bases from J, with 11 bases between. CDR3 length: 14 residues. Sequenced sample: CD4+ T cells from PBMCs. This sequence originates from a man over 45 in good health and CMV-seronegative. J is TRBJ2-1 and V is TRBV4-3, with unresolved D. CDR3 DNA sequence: TGCGCCAGCGGCCCCGGCGGCTCCTACAATGAGCAGTTCTTC. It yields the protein CASGPGGSYNEQFF.